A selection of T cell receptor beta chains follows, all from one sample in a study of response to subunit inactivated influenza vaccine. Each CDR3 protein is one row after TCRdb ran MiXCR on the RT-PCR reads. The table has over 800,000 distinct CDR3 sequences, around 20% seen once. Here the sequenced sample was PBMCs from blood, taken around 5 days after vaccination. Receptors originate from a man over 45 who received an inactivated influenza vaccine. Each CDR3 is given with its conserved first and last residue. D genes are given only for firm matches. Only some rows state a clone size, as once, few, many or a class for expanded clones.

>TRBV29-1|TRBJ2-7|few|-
TGCAGCGTTGAGGGGGCTAACTACGAGCAGTACTTC
CSVEGANYEQYF
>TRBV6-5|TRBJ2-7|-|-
TGTGCCAGCAGTTTCGGCCAGGGGAGCCACGAGCAGTACTTC
CASSFGQGSHEQYF
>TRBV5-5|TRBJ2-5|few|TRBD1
TGTGCCAGCAGCTCGACAGGGTGGGAGACCCAGTACTTC
CASSSTGWETQYF
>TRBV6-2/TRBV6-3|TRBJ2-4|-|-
TGTGCCAGCAGGCAGGACCCGACAAACATTCAGTACTTC
CASRQDPTNIQYF
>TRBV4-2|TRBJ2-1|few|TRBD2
TGTGCCAGCAGCCAAGTCGGGAGTATAGCGGGAAATGAGCAGTTCTTC
CASSQVGSIAGNEQFF
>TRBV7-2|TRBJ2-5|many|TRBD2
TGTGCCAGCAGCTCAGGGCAGACTAGCGGGAGGGCCATGAAGACCCAGTACTTC
CASSSGQTSGRAMKTQYF
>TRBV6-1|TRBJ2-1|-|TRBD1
TGTGCCAGCAGGGGACAGGTAGGGCTTACGACGAAGCAGTTCTTC
CASRGQVGLTTKQFF
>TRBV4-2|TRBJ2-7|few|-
TGTGCCAGCAGCCCAGGGGACGGGGCCTACGAGCAGTACTTC
CASSPGDGAYEQYF
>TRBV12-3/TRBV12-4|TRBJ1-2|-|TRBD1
TGTGCCAGCAATGCAGGGGGCGTTGGCTACACCTTC
CASNAGGVGYTF
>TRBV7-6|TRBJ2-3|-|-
TGTGCCAGCAGCTTAGTTCGGGGGACCACAGATACGCAGTATTTT
CASSLVRGTTDTQYF
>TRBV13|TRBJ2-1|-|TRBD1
TGTGCCAGCAGCACTAGACCGGGACAGCCCTATTATATCCCCCCTAGCTCCTACAATGAGCAGTTCTTC
CASSTRPGQPYYIPPSSYNEQFF
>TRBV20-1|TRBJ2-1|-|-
TGCAGTGCTCCGTCGCTTAAATCCAACAATGAGCAGTTCTTC
CSAPSLKSNNEQFF
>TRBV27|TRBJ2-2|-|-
TGTGCCTGCAGTTTATTCCGGGACATCGGGGAGCTGTTTTTT
CACSLFRDIGELFF
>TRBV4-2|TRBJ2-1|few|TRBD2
TGTGCCAGCAGCCGCTCGACTAGCGGGGGGGCGGGTCGCTACAATGAGCAGTTCTTC
CASSRSTSGGAGRYNEQFF
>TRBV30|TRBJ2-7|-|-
TGTGCCTGGAGTTCCAGATGGTACGAGCAGTACTTC
CAWSSRWYEQYF
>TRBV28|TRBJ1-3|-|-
TGTGCCAGCAGTTCTGCCACTCGGGCGGCTGGAAACACCATATATTTT
CASSSATRAAGNTIYF
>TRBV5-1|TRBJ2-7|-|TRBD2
TGCGCCAGCAGCTTGGCGGGAGGTCCCTTCTACGAGCAGTACTTC
CASSLAGGPFYEQYF
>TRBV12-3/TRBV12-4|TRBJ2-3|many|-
TGTGCCGGGGGGGACAGGTACACAGATACGCAGTATTTT
CAGGDRYTDTQYF
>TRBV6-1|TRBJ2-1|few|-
TGTGCCAGCGGCCCAGGGAGTTTGGGCAATGAGCAGTTCTTC
CASGPGSLGNEQFF
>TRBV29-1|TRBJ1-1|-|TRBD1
TGCAGCGCCAAGGGACAGTGGGACACTGAAGCTTTCTTT
CSAKGQWDTEAFF
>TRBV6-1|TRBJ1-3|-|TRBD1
TGTGCCAGCAGTGGGGACAGGGTAGCGGGAAACACCATATATTTT
CASSGDRVAGNTIYF
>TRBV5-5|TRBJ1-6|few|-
TGTGCCAGCAGCCGGGACTCCTATTCACCCCTCCACTTT
CASSRDSYSPLHF
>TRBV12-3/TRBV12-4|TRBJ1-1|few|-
TGTGCCAGCAGTTTAGGGGGGGACTACACTGAAGCTTTCTTT
CASSLGGDYTEAFF
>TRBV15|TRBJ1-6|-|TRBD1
TGTGCCACCAGCAGAAGACCGGGACAGGGGGCTTATTCACCCCTCCACTTT
CATSRRPGQGAYSPLHF
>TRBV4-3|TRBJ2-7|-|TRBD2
TGCGCCAGCAGCCAAGTCATAGCGGGGGGGCCCCGGCAGTACTTC
CASSQVIAGGPRQYF
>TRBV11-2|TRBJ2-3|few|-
TGTGCCAGCAGCTGGCGGAGCCCTGGCACAGATACGCAGTATTTT
CASSWRSPGTDTQYF
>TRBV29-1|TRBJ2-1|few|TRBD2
TGCAGCGGCCAATTAAGGGGACGGGAGGGGTCCTACAATGAGCAGTTCTTC
CSGQLRGREGSYNEQFF
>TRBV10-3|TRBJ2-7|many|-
TGTGCCATCAGGGAGGACAGACATTACGAGCAGTACTTC
CAIREDRHYEQYF
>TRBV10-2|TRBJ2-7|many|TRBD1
TGCGCCAGCAGTGCCGGGACAGGGGTCTACGAGCAGTACTTC
CASSAGTGVYEQYF
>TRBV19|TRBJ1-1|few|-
TGTGCCAGTAGTATGTTTGTGAACACTGAAGCTTTCTTT
CASSMFVNTEAFF
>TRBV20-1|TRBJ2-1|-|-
TGCAGTGCTAACCGAGGCCAAGTTAACAATGAGCAGTTCTTC
CSANRGQVNNEQFF
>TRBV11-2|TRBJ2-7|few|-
TGTGCCAGCAGGTCACCCACGGGGGCCCAGGGCCTGTACTTC
CASRSPTGAQGLYF
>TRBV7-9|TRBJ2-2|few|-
TGTGCCAGCATACTAAACGAGGGTAGCACCGGGGAGCTGTTTTTT
CASILNEGSTGELFF
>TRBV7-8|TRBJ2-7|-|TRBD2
TGTGCCAGCAGCTTAAGTCGGGTAGGCGGGAGGGGGTACGAGCAGTACTTC
CASSLSRVGGRGYEQYF
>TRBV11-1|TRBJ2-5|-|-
TGTGCCAGCAGCCTCCCAGGCGGGGCGCAACAGGGGTATTTGGAGACCCAGTACTTC
CASSLPGGAQQGYLETQYF
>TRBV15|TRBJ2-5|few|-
TGTGCCACCAGAAGAGAGAATTTGTTTAAGGAGACCCAGTACTTC
CATRRENLFKETQYF
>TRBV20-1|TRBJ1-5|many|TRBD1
TGCAGTGCTTCCGGGACAGCTGATCAGCCCCAGCATTTT
CSASGTADQPQHF
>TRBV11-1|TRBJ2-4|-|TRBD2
TGTGCCAGCAGCGATAGTCGGACTAGCGTTCCCTGGGACATTCAGTACTTC
CASSDSRTSVPWDIQYF
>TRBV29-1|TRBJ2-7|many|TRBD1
TGCAGCGTTGAGGGAGGGACAGGGAGCGCCTACGAGCAGTACTTC
CSVEGGTGSAYEQYF
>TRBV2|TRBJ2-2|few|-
TGTGCCAGCAGTCAGGGACACGCGAACACCGGGGAGCTGTTTTTT
CASSQGHANTGELFF
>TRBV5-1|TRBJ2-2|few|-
TGCGCCAGCAGCTTGGCGCGACAGGTTGGCACCGGGGAGCTGTTTTTT
CASSLARQVGTGELFF
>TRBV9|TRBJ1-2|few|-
TGTGCCAGCAGCGTAGGACATCCTAACTATGGCTACACCTTC
CASSVGHPNYGYTF
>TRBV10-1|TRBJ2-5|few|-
TGCGCCAGCAGTGTTGGTCTCCCCCAAGGGACCCAGTACTTC
CASSVGLPQGTQYF
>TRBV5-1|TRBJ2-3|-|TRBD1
TGCGCCAGCAGCTCGACAGGGGGCTTAGATACGCAGTATTTT
CASSSTGGLDTQYF
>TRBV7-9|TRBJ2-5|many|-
TGTGCCAGCAGCCCTCGGGGCGGGGCGGTGACCCAGTACTTC
CASSPRGGAVTQYF
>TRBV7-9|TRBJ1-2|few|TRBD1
TGTGCCAGCAGTCCCGGGACAGAGTTTAGCTATGGCTACACCTTC
CASSPGTEFSYGYTF
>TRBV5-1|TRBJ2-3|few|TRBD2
TGCGCCAGCAGACCCGGACTAGCGGGAGGGAGAAGTCGCACAGATACGCAGTATTTT
CASRPGLAGGRSRTDTQYF
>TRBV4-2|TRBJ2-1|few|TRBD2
TGTGCCAGCAGCCAATTTGTATTAGCGGGGGGGTCTTACAATGAGCAGTTCTTC
CASSQFVLAGGSYNEQFF
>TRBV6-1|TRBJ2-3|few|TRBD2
TGTGCCAGCAGCCATACTAGCGGGGGAACAGATACGCAGTATTTT
CASSHTSGGTDTQYF
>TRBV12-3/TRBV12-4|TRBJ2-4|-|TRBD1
TGTGCCAGCAGAGACGGGACAGGGGTGAACATTCAGTACTTC
CASRDGTGVNIQYF
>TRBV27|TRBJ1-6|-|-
TGTGCCAGCTGGAGGGGTTGGGGAAATTCACCCCTCCACTTT
CASWRGWGNSPLHF
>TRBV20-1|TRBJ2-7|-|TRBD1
TGCAGTGCTCTCTTCGACAGGGCCTACGAGCAGTACTTC
CSALFDRAYEQYF
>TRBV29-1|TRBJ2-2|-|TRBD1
TGCAGCGTTGTCGATCCCCGGGACAGGGGAGCCGGGGAGCTGTTTTTT
CSVVDPRDRGAGELFF
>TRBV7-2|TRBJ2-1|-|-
TGTGCCAGTCGCAGGTCTGTAGGAATAGATGAGCAGTTCTTC
CASRRSVGIDEQFF
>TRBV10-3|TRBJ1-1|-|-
TGTGCCATCAGTGAAGGTTTCATGAACACTGAAGCTTTCTTT
CAISEGFMNTEAFF
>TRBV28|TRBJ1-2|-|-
TGTGCCAGCACCCTACAACGACAGGCCCTACAAGGCTACACCTTC
CASTLQRQALQGYTF
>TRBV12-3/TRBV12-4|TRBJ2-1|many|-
TGTGCCAGCAGCCGGGGGTACAATGAGCAGTTCTTC
CASSRGYNEQFF